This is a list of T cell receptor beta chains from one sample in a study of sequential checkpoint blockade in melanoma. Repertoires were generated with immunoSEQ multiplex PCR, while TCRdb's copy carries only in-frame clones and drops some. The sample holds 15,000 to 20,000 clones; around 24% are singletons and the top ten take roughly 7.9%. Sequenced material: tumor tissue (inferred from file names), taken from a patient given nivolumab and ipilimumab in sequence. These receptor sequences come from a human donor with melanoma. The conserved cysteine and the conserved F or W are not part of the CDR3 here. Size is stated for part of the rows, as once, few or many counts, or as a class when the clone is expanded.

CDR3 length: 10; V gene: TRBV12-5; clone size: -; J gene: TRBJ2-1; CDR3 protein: ASGLDDYEQF
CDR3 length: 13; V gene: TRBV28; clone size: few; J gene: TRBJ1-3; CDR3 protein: ASTEGASSGNTIY
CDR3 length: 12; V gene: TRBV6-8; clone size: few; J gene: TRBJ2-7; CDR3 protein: ASSYRVRDYEQY
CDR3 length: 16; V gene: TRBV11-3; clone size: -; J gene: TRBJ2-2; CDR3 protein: ASSLRGPSGSNFGELF
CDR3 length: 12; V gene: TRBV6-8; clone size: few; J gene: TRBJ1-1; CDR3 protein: ASSDGQYGSEAF
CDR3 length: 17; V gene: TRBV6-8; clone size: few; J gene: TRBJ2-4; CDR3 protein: ASSSPGLAGGLAKNIQY
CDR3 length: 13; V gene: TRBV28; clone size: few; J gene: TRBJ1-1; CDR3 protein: ASSTQGGGSPEAF
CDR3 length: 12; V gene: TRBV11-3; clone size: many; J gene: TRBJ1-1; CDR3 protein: ASSARQENTEAF
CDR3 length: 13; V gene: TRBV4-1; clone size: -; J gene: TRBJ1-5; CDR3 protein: ASSHVRQGNQPQH
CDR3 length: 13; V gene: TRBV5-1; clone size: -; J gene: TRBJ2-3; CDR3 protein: ASSLAGSSTDTQY
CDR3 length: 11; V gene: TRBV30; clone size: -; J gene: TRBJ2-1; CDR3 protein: AWRTASYNEQF
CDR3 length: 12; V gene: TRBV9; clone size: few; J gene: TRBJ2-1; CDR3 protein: ASPGGVGDNEQF
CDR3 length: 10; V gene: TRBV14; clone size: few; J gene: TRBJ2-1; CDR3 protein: ASSQDSAEQF
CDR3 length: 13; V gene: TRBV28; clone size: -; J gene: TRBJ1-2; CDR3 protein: ASRPAGQYSYGYT
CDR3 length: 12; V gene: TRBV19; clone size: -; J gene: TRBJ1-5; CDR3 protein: ASSISGSGQPQH
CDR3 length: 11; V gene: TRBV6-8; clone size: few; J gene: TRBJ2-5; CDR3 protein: ASTSREQETQY
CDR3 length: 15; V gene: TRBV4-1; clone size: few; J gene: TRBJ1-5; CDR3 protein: ASSQGGRQGTNQPQH
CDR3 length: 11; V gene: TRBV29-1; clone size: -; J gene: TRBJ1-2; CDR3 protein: SVGQGRNYGYT
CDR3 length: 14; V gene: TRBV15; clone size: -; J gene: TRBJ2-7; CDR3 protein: ATSRSSGLALYEQY
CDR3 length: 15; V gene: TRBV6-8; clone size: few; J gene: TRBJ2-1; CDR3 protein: ASSYSEEGQGGNEQF
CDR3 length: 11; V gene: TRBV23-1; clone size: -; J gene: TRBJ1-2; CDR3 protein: ASSPTANYGYT
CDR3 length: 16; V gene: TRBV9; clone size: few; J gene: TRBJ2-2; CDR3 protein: ASSPPTSGRRYDGELF
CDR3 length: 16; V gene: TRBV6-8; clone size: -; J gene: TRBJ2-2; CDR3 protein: ASSYSGLFHQNTGELF
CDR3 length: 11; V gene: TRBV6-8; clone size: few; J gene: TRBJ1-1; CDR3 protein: ASSLGGFPEAF
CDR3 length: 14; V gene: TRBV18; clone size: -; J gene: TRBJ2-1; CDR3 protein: ASSSGRAGVYNEQF
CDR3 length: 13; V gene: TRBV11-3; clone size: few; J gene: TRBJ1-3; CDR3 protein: ASRRGGVSGNTIY
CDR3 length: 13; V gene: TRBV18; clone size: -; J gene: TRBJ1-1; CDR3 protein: ASSRDRAANTEAF
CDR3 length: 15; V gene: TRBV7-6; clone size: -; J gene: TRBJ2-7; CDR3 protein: ASSLTRYPTLKYEQY
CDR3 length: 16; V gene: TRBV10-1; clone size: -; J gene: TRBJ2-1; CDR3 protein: ASRLSRRTSRTYNEQF
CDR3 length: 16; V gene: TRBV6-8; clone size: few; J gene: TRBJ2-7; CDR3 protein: ASSYSKSSGGEGYEQY
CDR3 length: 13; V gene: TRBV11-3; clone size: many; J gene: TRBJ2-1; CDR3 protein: ASSFLAGTYNEQF